This is a list of T cell receptor beta chains from one sample in a study of OX40 agonist ivuxolimab in advanced cancers. Method: immunoSEQ multiplex PCR; TCRdb's copy keeps in-frame clones and lacks some. The sample has 45,000 to 60,000 clones; approximately 90% are singletons. The starting material was CD4+ or CD8+ T cells sorted from blood, obtained in a trial of the OX40 agonist ivuxolimab. The receptors were gathered from an adult with an advanced solid tumor such as melanoma, head and neck, liver or kidney cancer. The conserved cysteine and the conserved F or W are not part of the CDR3 here. Fields, in order: D gene, J gene, V gene, CDR3 protein. The D gene is left open where the match is weak.

TRBD2 | TRBJ2-3 | TRBV7-8 | ASSLGYGGSDTQY
NA | TRBJ2-1 | TRBV27 | ASSLTDYNEQF
TRBD1 | TRBJ1-4 | TRBV5-6 | ASSLQGAIREKLF
NA | TRBJ2-2 | TRBV28 | ASSRGAHTGELF
TRBD1 | TRBJ1-1 | TRBV5-8 | ASSLWTGWTEAF
NA | TRBJ2-7 | TRBV7-9 | ASNPTSSYEQY
NA | TRBJ1-1 | TRBV9 | ASSWTSNTEAF
NA | TRBJ1-1 | TRBV9 | ASSVVTSNTEAF
NA | TRBJ2-1 | TRBV4-1 | ASSQLDYYNEQF
NA | TRBJ1-1 | TRBV6-6 | AILNGGEAF
NA | TRBJ2-7 | TRBV5-1 | ASSFAPGSYEQY
NA | TRBJ1-2 | TRBV11-2 | ASSLDLARAYYGYT
NA | TRBJ2-7 | TRBV7-9 | ASSLRDPYEQY
TRBD2 | TRBJ2-3 | TRBV6-5 | ASSSTSGGGDTQY
NA | TRBJ1-1 | TRBV28 | ASSLMLNTEAF
TRBD2 | TRBJ2-3 | TRBV19 | ASRLAGGPTDTQY
NA | TRBJ1-2 | TRBV5-1 | ASSPLASTGGYT
NA | TRBJ2-1 | TRBV7-6 | ASSLAENRGGEQF
NA | TRBJ2-5 | TRBV5-6 | ASSLSSRETQY
NA | TRBJ2-1 | TRBV19 | ATDAPAGSSTYNEQF
NA | TRBJ2-1 | TRBV25-1 | ASSPLDEQF
NA | TRBJ1-2 | TRBV4-3 | ASSQDLPTVYGYT
TRBD2 | TRBJ2-5 | TRBV28 | ASSLLLAGETQY
NA | TRBJ2-7 | TRBV27 | ASMRDPYEQY
NA | TRBJ1-4 | TRBV19 | ASSSIIIAYEKLF
NA | TRBJ2-2 | TRBV2 | AGLRHPGELF
NA | TRBJ1-2 | TRBV5-4 | ASSRLGGVDYGYT
NA | TRBJ2-1 | TRBV5-1 | ASSLADPSYNEQF
NA | TRBJ1-4 | TRBV7-9 | ATVTGFDEKLF
NA | TRBJ2-3 | TRBV28 | ASSPMRDDTDTQY
NA | TRBJ1-6 | TRBV19 | ASSTLQAPINSPLH
NA | TRBJ2-7 | TRBV28 | ASSLTREQY
TRBD2 | TRBJ2-7 | TRBV4-3 | ASSQEWGGFSYEQY
NA | TRBJ1-1 | TRBV7-8 | ASRPSSGPGLVNTEAF
NA | TRBJ1-1 | TRBV6-6 | ASSFPFSGEAF
TRBD2 | TRBJ2-7 | TRBV28 | ASSSSTSGVPYEQY
TRBD2 | TRBJ2-3 | TRBV29-1 | SVSPLAGGPTDTQY
NA | TRBJ1-2 | TRBV2 | ASSAGWGYGYT
NA | TRBJ1-5 | TRBV19 | ASSIPQGQGQPQH
TRBD1 | TRBJ1-2 | TRBV27 | ASSLSPTGADYGYT
TRBD1 | TRBJ1-1 | TRBV4-1 | ASSLPRDSSPWVAF